This section outlines one TCR beta chain sequence together with its context. Its antigen is as yet unknown. The sample is drawn from a study of T cell repertoires in cytomegalovirus infection. One entry per CDR3 protein results from TCRdb running MiXCR on the reads. The sample has about 570,000 distinct CDR3 sequences; approximately 40% are singletons. The length of the CDR3 is 15 residues. The germline V gene encodes CDR1 GTSNPN and CDR2 SVGIG (reference sequence). Trimming removed 1 base from V and 2 bases from J, with 9 bases in between. The chain couples TRBV30 to TRBJ1-6; no clear D gene. This specimen was cultured PBMCs, taken from culture after CMV antigen stimulation. This TCR derives from a human donor in good health (CMV status not recorded). Some clones in this sample may be carry-over from other donors' samples. CDR3 amino acids: CAWSARAPYNSPLHF. The CDR3, as DNA: TGTGCCTGGAGTGCACGGGCCCCCTATAATTCACCCCTCCACTTT.